Shown below are 18 T cell receptor beta chains from a single sample sequenced in a study of early T cells in non-severe SARS-CoV-2 infection. TCRdb fed the 5' RACE reads into MiXCR, producing one record per CDR3 protein. Of more than 50,000 distinct CDR3 sequences listed, under 15% are singletons. The material was whole blood, obtained at baseline. The receptors shown here come from an adult who was a healthcare worker with PCR-confirmed SARS-CoV-2 infection or an uninfected control (not recorded which).

This clonotype showed up just a few times. The chain has TRBV5-1 and TRBJ2-7; 11 bases map to TRBD2. The CDR3 extends over 16 amino acids. V lost 1 base and J lost 2; bases outside the gene matches: 5. Per the germline V gene, CDR1 is SGHRS and CDR2 is YFSETQ. The CDR3 nucleotides are TGCGCCAGCAGCTTGACACTAGCGGGGGATCCCTACGAGCAGTACTTC. This gives the protein CASSLTLAGDPYEQYF.

The CDR3 region has the DNA TGTGCCAGCAGTGCCTCTACCCGGGACAGGGGTAGCAATCAGCCCCAGCATTTT. Translating it yields CASSASTRDRGSNQPQHF. V is TRBV28 and J is TRBJ1-5, with 10 bases that match TRBD1. The CDR3 covers 18 residues. V lost 5 bases and J lost 0; bases outside the gene matches: 10. CDR1 is MDHEN and CDR2 is SYDVKM in the germline V gene.

This clonotype appeared a few times. The chain has TRBV7-9 and TRBJ1-5; 11 bases are a match to TRBD1. The trim removed 4 bases at V and 5 bases at J, leaving 7 bases unmatched. The germline V gene encodes CDR1 SEHNR and CDR2 FQNEAQ (reference sequence). The CDR3 has 16 amino acids. The CDR3 sequence is CASSSSRDRGDQPQHF. CDR3 in DNA: TGTGCCAGCAGCTCTTCAAGGGACAGGGGGGATCAGCCCCAGCATTTT.

The V gene is TRBV7-9, the J gene TRBJ2-1; D is tentatively TRBD1 or TRBD2 (5 bases each). The CDR3 consists of 14 residues. Trimming left V 2 bases short and J 6 bases short, with 11 bases between. Germline V gene data show CDR1 as SEHNR and CDR2 as FQNEAQ (reference sequence). DNA for the CDR3: TGTGCCAGCAGCTTACCAGGGAGAGGCAATGAGCAGTTCTTC. This gives the protein CASSLPGRGNEQFF.

At least ten counts were recorded for this clonotype. J is TRBJ2-7 and V is TRBV25-1; 9 bases are shared with TRBD2. The CDR3 is 14 amino acids. The junction had 10 bases not matched to a gene; V was cut back by 8 bases and J by 5 bases. CDR1 and CDR2 from the germline V gene are MGHDK and SYGVNS. The CDR3 DNA reads as TGTGCCAGCGGGGTAGCGGGGGCTCGGAACGAGCAGTACTTC. Protein product: CASGVAGARNEQYF.

This clonotype was found many times. The V call is TRBV2, the J call TRBJ1-5; D call uncertain. The CDR3 totals 15 residues. CDR1 is SNHLY, CDR2 FYNNEI, per germline. V was cut by 2 bases and J by 4 bases, with 12 bases left in between. DNA of the CDR3: TGTGCCAGCAGTGAACAGGTCACCGCAAATCAGCCCCAGCATTTT. Its translation: CASSEQVTANQPQHF.

V and J are TRBV30 and TRBJ2-4; a possible D gene is TRBD1 (5 bases). Germline CDR1 and CDR2: GTSNPN and SVGIG (reference sequence). CDR3 size: 14 residues. Between the trimmed V and J ends, which lost 1 base and 0 bases, there was a span of 7 bases. CDR3 region: CAWSGGGAKNIQYF. The CDR3 DNA is TGTGCCTGGAGTGGGGGCGGAGCCAAAAACATTCAGTACTTC.

The chain combines TRBV11-2 with TRBJ1-6, with a possible D match to TRBD1 (5 bases). Per germline, CDR1 SGHAT and CDR2 FQNNGV. The germline V and J ends were trimmed by 5 bases and 10 bases, with 15 bases remaining between them. The CDR3 covers 14 residues. The CDR3 reads CASSPSPRGSPLHF. The CDR3 DNA reads as TGTGCCAGCAGCCCCAGCCCTCGGGGGTCACCCCTCCACTTT.

The V gene is TRBV29-1, the J gene TRBJ1-2, with D possibly matching TRBD1 (5 bases). The germline V gene has CDR1 SQVTM and CDR2 ANQGSEA. There are 14 residues in the CDR3. Trimming took off 0 bases at V and 1 base at J, with 9 bases between the two ends. The CDR3 region has the DNA TGCAGCGTTGAAGATGAGGGGAATAACTATGGCTACACCTTC. Its translation: CSVEDEGNNYGYTF. Looking up the rest from reference TRBV29-1 and TRBJ1-2 gives the full variable domain: SAVISQKPSRDICQRGTSLTIQCQVDSQVTMMFWYRQQPGQSLTLIATANQGSEATYESGFVIDKFPISRPNLTFSTLTVSNMSPEDSSIYLCSVEDEGNNYGYTFGSGTRLTVV.

This clonotype was counted between two and nine times. The V call is TRBV11-2, the J call TRBJ2-3, with 7 bases matching TRBD2. V was clipped by 1 base and J by 1 base; unmatched bases: 5. CDR3 length equals 16 residues. From germline, CDR1 is SGHAT and CDR2 FQNNGV. CDR3 region: CASSLGGRSRTDTQYF. The DNA of the CDR3 is TGTGCCAGCAGCTTAGGCGGGAGATCTCGCACAGATACGCAGTATTTT.

This clonotype was counted many times. The gene calls are TRBV4-2 and TRBJ1-2; the D is unclear. Trimming took 0 bases from V and 4 from J, leaving 12 bases between them. CDR3 length: 15 amino acids. Germline values: CDR1 LGHNA, CDR2 YNFKEQ. The CDR3 region has the DNA TGTGCCAGCAGCCAAGAAGAATCAGCCGTCTATGGCTACACCTTC. Translating gives CASSQEESAVYGYTF.

On this clonotype: One junction end disagrees with the germline gene, perhaps due to a read error. The chain uses TRBV4-2 and TRBJ1-3; TRBD1 is a possible D gene (5 bases). The CDR3 contains 17 residues. Germline V gene lookup returns CDR1 LGHNA and CDR2 YNFKEQ. The CDR3 spells CASSQETRRDSENTIYF. The CDR3, as DNA: TGTGCCAGCAGCCAAGAGACACGCCGGGACTCTGAAAACACCATATATTTT.

The chain couples TRBV7-8 to TRBJ2-7; possibly TRBD1 or TRBD2 for D (6 bases each). This CDR3 has 15 amino acids. V was clipped by 7 bases and J by 5 bases, with 21 bases between them. Germline V CDR1 and CDR2: SGHVS, FQNEAQ. The CDR3 region has the DNA TGTGCCAGCATCCCTCTGAAGGGGGGCGTAGACGAGCAGTACTTC. It specifies CASIPLKGGVDEQYF.

This chain joins TRBV18 and TRBJ2-7, with D possibly TRBD2 on 5 matching bases. Trimming cost V 3 bases and J 3 bases, with 18 bases left between them. CDR3 size: 16 residues. CDR1 is KGHSH and CDR2 is LQKENI in the germline V gene. The CDR3 DNA is TGTGCCAGCTCACCCCCGGACGCTCCCGGGGACTACGAGCAGTACTTC. Encoded protein: CASSPPDAPGDYEQYF.

The J gene is TRBJ2-3, the V gene TRBV7-3; 9 nucleotides line up with TRBD2. Germline-derived CDR1 and CDR2 are SGHTA and FQGTGA. The CDR3 consists of 16 residues. Trimming took 5 bases from V and 4 from J; bases not matched to a gene: 10. The CDR3 DNA follows: TGTGCCAGCAGCCAAATAGCGGGAGTGGGCGCAGATACGCAGTATTTT. The encoded protein is CASSQIAGVGADTQYF.

V is TRBV5-1 and J is TRBJ1-1; 7 bases are a match to TRBD1. V shed 1 base, J shed 5 bases, and the junction held 8 bases outside the gene matches. CDR1 and CDR2 (germline): SGHRS, YFSETQ. This CDR3 is 15 amino acids long. The CDR3 here is CASSLFEGAPTEAFF. CDR3 coding DNA: TGCGCCAGCAGCTTGTTTGAGGGGGCGCCGACTGAAGCTTTCTTT.

The gene calls are TRBV3-1 and TRBJ1-6; D remains ambiguous. Trimming cost V 0 bases and J 9 bases, with 9 bases left between them. This CDR3 region has 14 residues. Germline CDR1 reads LGHDT; CDR2 reads YNNKEL (reference sequence). CDR3 bases: TGTGCCAGCAGCCAAGACGGCCACCCTTCACCCCTCCACTTT. Its protein product is CASSQDGHPSPLHF.

This clonotype was seen a few times. The chain recombines TRBV20-1 with TRBJ1-1; D is possibly TRBD1 (6 bases). Trimming removed 3 bases at V and 0 bases at J, with 20 bases between. The CDR3 has 17 amino acids. Germline CDR1 reads DFQATT; CDR2 reads SNEGSKA (reference sequence). As DNA, the CDR3 is TGCAGTGCTAGGGATAACCGGGGGGGACAAATGAACACTGAAGCTTTCTTT. Translated: CSARDNRGGQMNTEAFF.